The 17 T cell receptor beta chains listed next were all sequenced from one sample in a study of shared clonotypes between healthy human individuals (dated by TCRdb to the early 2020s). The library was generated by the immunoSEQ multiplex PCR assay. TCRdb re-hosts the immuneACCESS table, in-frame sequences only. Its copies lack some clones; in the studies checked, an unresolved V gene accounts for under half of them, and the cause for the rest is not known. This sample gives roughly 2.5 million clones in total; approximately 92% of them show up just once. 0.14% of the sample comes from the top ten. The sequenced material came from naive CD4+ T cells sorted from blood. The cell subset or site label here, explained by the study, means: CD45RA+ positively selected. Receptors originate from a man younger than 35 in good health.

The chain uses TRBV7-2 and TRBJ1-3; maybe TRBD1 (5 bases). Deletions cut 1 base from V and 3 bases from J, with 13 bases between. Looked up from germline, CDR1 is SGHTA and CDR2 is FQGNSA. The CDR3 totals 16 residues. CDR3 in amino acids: CASSLGTQGGGNTIYF. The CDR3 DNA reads TGTGCCAGCAGCTTAGGGACCCAGGGAGGTGGAAACACCATATATTTT.

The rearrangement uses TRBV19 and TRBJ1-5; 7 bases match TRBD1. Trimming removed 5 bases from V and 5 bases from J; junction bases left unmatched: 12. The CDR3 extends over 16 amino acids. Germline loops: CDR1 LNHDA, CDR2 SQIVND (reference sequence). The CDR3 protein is CASSGSGSGGDQPQHF. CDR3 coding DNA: TGTGCCAGTAGTGGCTCAGGATCAGGGGGGGATCAGCCCCAGCATTTT.

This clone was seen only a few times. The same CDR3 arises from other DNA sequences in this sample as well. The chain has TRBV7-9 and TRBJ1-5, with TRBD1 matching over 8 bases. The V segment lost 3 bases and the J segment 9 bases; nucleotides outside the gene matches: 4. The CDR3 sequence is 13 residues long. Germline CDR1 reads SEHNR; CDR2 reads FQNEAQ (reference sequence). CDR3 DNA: TGTGCCAGCAGCTTGGGACAGGCCTCGCCCCAGCATTTT. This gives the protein CASSLGQASPQHF.

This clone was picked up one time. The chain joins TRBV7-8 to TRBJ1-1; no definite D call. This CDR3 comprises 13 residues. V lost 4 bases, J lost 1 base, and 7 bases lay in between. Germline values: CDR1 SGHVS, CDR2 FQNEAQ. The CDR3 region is CASSSTGNTEAFF. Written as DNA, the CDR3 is TGTGCCAGCAGCTCAACGGGGAACACTGAAGCTTTCTTT.

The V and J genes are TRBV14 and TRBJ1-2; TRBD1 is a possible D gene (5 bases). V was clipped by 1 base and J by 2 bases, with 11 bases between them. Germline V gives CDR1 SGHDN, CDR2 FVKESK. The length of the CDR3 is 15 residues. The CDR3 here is CASSQAVGGNYGYTF. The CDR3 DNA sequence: TGTGCCAGCAGCCAAGCGGTTGGGGGGAACTATGGCTACACCTTC.

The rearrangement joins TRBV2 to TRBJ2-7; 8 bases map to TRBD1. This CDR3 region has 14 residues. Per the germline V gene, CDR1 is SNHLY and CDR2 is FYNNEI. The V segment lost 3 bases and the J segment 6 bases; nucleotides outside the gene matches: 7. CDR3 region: CASSDWTGTGEQYF. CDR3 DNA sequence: TGTGCCAGCAGTGATTGGACAGGGACTGGCGAGCAGTACTTC.

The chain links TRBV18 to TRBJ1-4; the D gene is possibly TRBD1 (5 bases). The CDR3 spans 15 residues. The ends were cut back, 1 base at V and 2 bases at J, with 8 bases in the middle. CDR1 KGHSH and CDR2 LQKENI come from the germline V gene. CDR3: CASSPQGNTNEKLFF. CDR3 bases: TGTGCCAGCTCACCACAGGGGAACACTAATGAAAAACTGTTTTTT. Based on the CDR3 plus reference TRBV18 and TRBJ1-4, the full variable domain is NAGVMQNPRHLVRRRGQEARLRCSPMKGHSHVYWYRQLPEEGLKFMVYLQKENIIDESGMPKERFSAEFPKEGPSILRIQQVVRGDSAAYFCASSPQGNTNEKLFFGSGTQLSVL.

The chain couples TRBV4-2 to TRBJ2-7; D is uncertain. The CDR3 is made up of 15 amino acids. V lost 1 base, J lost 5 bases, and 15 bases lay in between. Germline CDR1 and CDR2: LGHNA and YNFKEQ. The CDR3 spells CASSQAGQSRDEQYF. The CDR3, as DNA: TGTGCCAGCAGCCAAGCGGGCCAATCGAGAGACGAGCAGTACTTC.

DNA of the CDR3: TGTGCCAGCAGCGGGACAGGGACCGGGGAGCTGTTTTTT. This translates into CASSGTGTGELFF. V usage is TRBV28 and J usage is TRBJ2-2; 9 nucleotides align to TRBD1. Germline V gene lookup returns CDR1 MDHEN and CDR2 SYDVKM. J lost 5 bases, V lost 6 bases, and 1 base had no gene match. The CDR3 totals 13 residues.

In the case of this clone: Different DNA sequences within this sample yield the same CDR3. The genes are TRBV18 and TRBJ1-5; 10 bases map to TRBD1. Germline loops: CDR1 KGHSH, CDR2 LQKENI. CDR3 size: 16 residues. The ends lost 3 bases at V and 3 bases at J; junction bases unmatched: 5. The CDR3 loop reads CASSPPGQGVNQPQHF. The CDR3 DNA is TGTGCCAGCTCACCCCCCGGACAGGGGGTCAATCAGCCCCAGCATTTT. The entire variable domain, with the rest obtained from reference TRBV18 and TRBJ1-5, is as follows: NAGVMQNPRHLVRRRGQEARLRCSPMKGHSHVYWYRQLPEEGLKFMVYLQKENIIDESGMPKERFSAEFPKEGPSILRIQQVVRGDSAAYFCASSPPGQGVNQPQHFGDGTRLSIL.

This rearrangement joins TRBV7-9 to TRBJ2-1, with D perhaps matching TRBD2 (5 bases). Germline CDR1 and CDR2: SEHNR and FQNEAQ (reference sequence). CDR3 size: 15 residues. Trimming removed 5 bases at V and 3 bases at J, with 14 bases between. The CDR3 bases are TGTGCCAGCAGCCCCGCGGGTTCCCACTACAATGAGCAGTTCTTC. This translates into CASSPAGSHYNEQFF. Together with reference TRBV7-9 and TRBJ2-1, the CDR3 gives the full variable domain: DTGVSQNPRHKITKRGQNVTFRCDPISEHNRLYWYRQTLGQGPEFLTYFQNEAQLEKSRLLSDRFSAERPKGSFSTLEIQRTEQGDSAMYLCASSPAGSHYNEQFFGPGTRLTVL.

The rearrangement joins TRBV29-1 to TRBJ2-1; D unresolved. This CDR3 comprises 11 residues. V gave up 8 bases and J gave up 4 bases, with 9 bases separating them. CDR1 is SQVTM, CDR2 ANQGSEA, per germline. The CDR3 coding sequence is TGCAGCTCTAAGTTGTACAATGAGCAGTTCTTC. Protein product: CSSKLYNEQFF.

The CDR3 loop reads CASSFPSLGYTF. The CDR3 coding sequence is TGTGCCAGCAGTTTTCCGTCGCTTGGCTACACCTTC. The V gene is TRBV28, the J gene TRBJ1-2, with D uncertain. The ends were cut back, 3 bases at V and 7 bases at J, with 9 bases in the middle. Per germline, CDR1 MDHEN and CDR2 SYDVKM. The CDR3 covers 12 residues.

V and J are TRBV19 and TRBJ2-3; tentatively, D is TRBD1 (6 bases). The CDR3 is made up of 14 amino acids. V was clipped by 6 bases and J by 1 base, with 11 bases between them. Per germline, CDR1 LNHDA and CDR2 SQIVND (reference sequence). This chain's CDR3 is CASSEQGGTDTQYF. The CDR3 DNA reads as TGTGCCAGTAGCGAACAGGGAGGCACAGATACGCAGTATTTT.

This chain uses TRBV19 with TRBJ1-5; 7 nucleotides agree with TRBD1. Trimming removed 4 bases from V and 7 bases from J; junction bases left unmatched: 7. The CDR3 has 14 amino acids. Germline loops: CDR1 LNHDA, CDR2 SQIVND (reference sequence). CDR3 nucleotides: TGTGCCAGTAGTACCAACAGACAGGGCCAGCCCCAGCATTTT. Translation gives CASSTNRQGQPQHF.

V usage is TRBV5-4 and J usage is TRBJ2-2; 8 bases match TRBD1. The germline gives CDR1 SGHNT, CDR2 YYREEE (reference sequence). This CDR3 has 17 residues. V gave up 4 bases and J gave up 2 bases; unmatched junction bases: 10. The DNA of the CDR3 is TGTGCCAGCAGCGCAAGAGCAGGGGGCCGCAACACCGGGGAGCTGTTTTTT. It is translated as CASSARAGGRNTGELFF. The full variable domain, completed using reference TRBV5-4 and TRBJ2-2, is ETGVTQSPTHLIKTRGQQVTLRCSSQSGHNTVSWYQQALGQGPQFIFQYYREEENGRGNFPPRFSGLQFPNYSSELNVNALELDDSALYLCASSARAGGRNTGELFFGEGSRLTVL.

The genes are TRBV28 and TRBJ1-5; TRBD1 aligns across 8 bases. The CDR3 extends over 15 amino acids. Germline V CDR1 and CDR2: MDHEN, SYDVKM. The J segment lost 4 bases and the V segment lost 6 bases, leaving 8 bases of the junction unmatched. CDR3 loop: CASRYPGTGNQPQHF. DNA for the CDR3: TGTGCCAGCAGGTACCCCGGGACAGGAAATCAGCCCCAGCATTTT.